One T cell receptor (beta chain) is described in this entry. Primers: 60 Vbeta forward and 13 Jbeta reverse. The table came from immunoSEQ multiplex PCR; TCRdb's copy has only in-frame clones and leaves some out. Counted here are around 180,000 clones, roughly 80% occurring once; the ten biggest clones make up less than 2.5%. The V gene end was trimmed by 3 bases and the J gene end by 0 bases; junction bases not matched to a gene: 5. The V gene's germline CDR1 is SNHLY and CDR2 FYNNEI. CDR3 size: 15 residues. The data derive from a study of cytomegalovirus exposure and HLA in healthy donors. This TCR derives from a male donor in good health and CMV-seronegative. Sequencing was carried out using PBMCs. The V gene is TRBV2, the J gene TRBJ2-7, with 7 bases fitting TRBD1. The CDR3 DNA reads as TGTGCCAGCAGTGAGGGGGACAGCTACTCCTACGAGCAGTACTTC. Its translation: CASSEGDSYSYEQYF.